A single sample is the source of the 2 T cell receptor beta chains below, sequenced in a study of shared clonotypes between healthy human individuals. Generated by immunoSEQ multiplex PCR, the TCRdb table keeps only in-frame clones and is missing some. Here the sample spans about 1.5 million clones, roughly 96% being singletons. Sequencing used naive CD4+ T cells sorted from blood. The sample's subset: CD45RA+ positively selected. All receptors derive from a man aged 25-45 years in good health.

This chain connects TRBV7-9 to TRBJ1-1, with D hard to call. Germline CDR1 SEHNR, CDR2 FQNEAQ (reference sequence). The germline V and J ends were trimmed by 3 bases and 4 bases, with 9 bases remaining between them. The CDR3 covers 13 residues. The CDR3 sequence is CASSLGMSTEAFF. The CDR3 DNA is TGTGCCAGCAGCTTGGGCATGAGCACTGAAGCTTTCTTT.

Comments on this clone: In the same sample, other DNA sequences code for this CDR3. This rearrangement joins TRBV28 to TRBJ2-7, with 7 bases aligning to TRBD2. Germline V gene sequence: CDR1 MDHEN, CDR2 SYDVKM. The ends lost 3 bases at V and 8 bases at J; junction bases unmatched: 1. The length of the CDR3 is 11 residues. The CDR3 coding sequence is TGTGCCAGCAGTTTGGGAGGGAAGCAGTACTTC. Translation: CASSLGGKQYF.